A single sample is the source of the 17 T cell receptor beta chains below, sequenced in a study of shared clonotypes between healthy human individuals. TCRdb's copy holds only in-frame clones and misses some; the assay was immunoSEQ multiplex PCR. The data hold 2 million to 2.5 million clones, with 85% to 95% observed a single time. The specimen was naive CD4+ T cells from PBMCs. Subset reported: CD45RA+ positively selected. These receptor sequences come from a man aged 18 to 30 in good health. Some clones in this sample may be carry-over from other donors' samples.

The chain has TRBV2 and TRBJ2-7; TRBD1 matches at 7 bases. Unmatched junction bases numbered 3, after V lost 1 base and J lost 3 bases. Per the germline V gene, CDR1 is SNHLY and CDR2 is FYNNEI. This CDR3 region has 14 residues. CDR3 in DNA: TGTGCCAGCAGTGAAGAACAGGGGCACTACGAGCAGTACTTC. Its translation: CASSEEQGHYEQYF.

The chain links TRBV5-6 to TRBJ2-2; D remains ambiguous. CDR1 and CDR2 (germline): SGHDT, YYEEEE. V lost 1 base, J lost 1 base, and 5 bases lay in between. This CDR3 has 14 residues. CDR3 protein: CASSLFQNTGELFF. CDR3 sequence (DNA): TGTGCCAGCAGCTTGTTCCAGAACACCGGGGAGCTGTTTTTT.

J is TRBJ2-5 and V is TRBV5-1; possible D gene TRBD1, 6 bases. CDR3 size: 15 residues. V was clipped by 1 base and J by 4 bases, with 14 bases between them. Germline loops: CDR1 SGHRS, CDR2 YFSETQ. The CDR3 DNA reads as TGCGCCAGCAGCTTGTTCACAGGGCGTCGAGAGACCCAGTACTTC. Its translation: CASSLFTGRRETQYF.

The chain couples TRBV6-5 to TRBJ2-3, with 7 bases identical to TRBD2. CDR3 length: 15 residues. Germline CDR1 and CDR2: MNHEY and SVGAGI. J was trimmed by 1 base and V by 4 bases; bases with no gene match: 5. DNA of the CDR3: TGTGCCAGCAGTTCCATAGCGGGCCGCACAGATACGCAGTATTTT. Translated: CASSSIAGRTDTQYF.

This chain joins TRBV5-8 and TRBJ2-3, with D perhaps TRBD2 (5 bases). In germline, CDR1 is SGHTS, CDR2 YDEGEE. This CDR3 is built from 15 residues. V lost 5 bases and J lost 2, with 15 bases in between. The CDR3 bases are TGTGCCAGCAGTCCCTCTGGGAGAACCACAGATACGCAGTATTTT. It codes for CASSPSGRTTDTQYF.

V and J are TRBV28 and TRBJ1-2; D is uncertain. Germline loops: CDR1 MDHEN, CDR2 SYDVKM. Between the trimmed V and J ends, which lost 7 bases and 4 bases, there was a span of 10 bases. This CDR3 comprises 12 residues. The CDR3 protein is CASTRQSYGYTF. The DNA for the CDR3 is TGTGCCAGCACCAGGCAGAGCTATGGCTACACCTTC.

This chain joins TRBV11-2 and TRBJ2-2; D remains ambiguous. Germline V gene sequence: CDR1 SGHAT, CDR2 FQNNGV. The CDR3 covers 14 residues. Trimming pared 2 bases from V and 6 bases from J, leaving 10 bases between. This CDR3 is CASSLFSPSGELFF. Written as DNA, the CDR3 is TGTGCCAGCAGCTTATTCTCTCCCTCCGGGGAGCTGTTTTTT.

The chain carries TRBV5-1 and TRBJ2-7, with D tentatively TRBD1 or TRBD2 (6 bases each). The V end was cut by 0 bases, the J end by 6 bases, with 16 bases between. The CDR3 is 15 amino acids. CDR1 and CDR2 from the germline V gene are SGHRS and YFSETQ. The CDR3 loop is CASSLDIVGGSEQYF. The CDR3 nucleotides read TGCGCCAGCAGCTTGGACATAGTGGGGGGCTCCGAGCAGTACTTC.

Worth noting for this clone: Other nucleotide sequences in the sample specify the same CDR3. The chain is built from TRBV7-3 and TRBJ2-3; 7 positions agree with TRBD2. CDR1 SGHTA and CDR2 FQGTGA come from the germline V gene. V shed 3 bases, J shed 6 bases, and the junction held 3 bases outside the gene matches. CDR3 size: 13 residues. CDR3 in amino acids: CASSLGGSDTQYF. The CDR3 bases are TGTGCCAGCAGCTTGGGAGGGTCCGATACGCAGTATTTT.

For this clone: The sample contains more than one DNA sequence encoding this CDR3. The chain has TRBV2 and TRBJ2-7; TRBD2 is a possible D gene (5 bases). V was pared by 3 bases and J by 3 bases, with 6 bases between. From germline, CDR1 is SNHLY and CDR2 FYNNEI. The CDR3 consists of 12 residues. The CDR3 nucleotides are TGTGCCAGCAGTGAGGGGAGCTACGAGCAGTACTTC. The encoded protein is CASSEGSYEQYF.

V is TRBV7-9 and J is TRBJ2-1; 7 nucleotides align to TRBD2. Germline V gives CDR1 SEHNR, CDR2 FQNEAQ (reference sequence). V lost 2 bases to trimming and J lost 1 base; unmatched junction nucleotides: 8. The CDR3 sequence is 17 residues long. CDR3 amino acids: CASSLSGGRNSYNEQFF. DNA for the CDR3: TGTGCCAGCAGCTTATCTGGCGGGAGAAATTCCTACAATGAGCAGTTCTTC. Full variable domain (rest looked up from reference TRBV7-9 and TRBJ2-1): DTGVSQNPRHKITKRGQNVTFRCDPISEHNRLYWYRQTLGQGPEFLTYFQNEAQLEKSRLLSDRFSAERPKGSFSTLEIQRTEQGDSAMYLCASSLSGGRNSYNEQFFGPGTRLTVL.

On this clone itself: Distinct nucleotide sequences in the sample also encode this CDR3. CDR3 loop: CSVDRGSDTQYF. DNA for the CDR3: TGCAGCGTTGACAGGGGCTCAGATACGCAGTATTTT. This sequence joins TRBV29-1 and TRBJ2-3; D may be TRBD1 (6 bases). V lost 3 bases to trimming and J lost 4 bases, with 8 bases between them. CDR3 length equals 12 residues. Germline V lookup: CDR1 SQVTM, CDR2 ANQGSEA.

The gene calls are TRBV7-2 and TRBJ2-5; perhaps TRBD1 as D (5 bases). Per germline, CDR1 SGHTA and CDR2 FQGNSA. The CDR3 loop spans 14 amino acids. V shed 1 base and J shed 7 bases, with 13 bases lying between them. CDR3 sequence reads: CASSLVRDSGTQYF. The DNA of the CDR3 is TGTGCCAGCAGCTTAGTTCGTGACAGTGGGACCCAGTACTTC.

The chain links TRBV6-5 to TRBJ1-2; TRBD1 matches 10 bases. Germline-derived CDR1 and CDR2 are MNHEY and SVGAGI. This CDR3 is 15 amino acids long. Trimming took 5 bases from V and 4 from J; bases not matched to a gene: 7. CDR3 DNA: TGTGCCAGCAGTAACAGGACAGGGGGAACCTATGGCTACACCTTC. Its protein product is CASSNRTGGTYGYTF.

This sequence joins TRBV5-1 and TRBJ1-2, with 7 bases aligning to TRBD1. V trimming: 2 bases; J trimming: 1 base; junction bases outside the gene matches: 8. Germline-derived CDR1 and CDR2 are SGHRS and YFSETQ. There are 16 residues in the CDR3. CDR3 region: CASSFGRGQVNYGYTF. The CDR3 DNA is TGCGCCAGCAGCTTTGGAAGAGGACAGGTTAACTATGGCTACACCTTC.

This clone occurred a few times. The chain is built from TRBV19 and TRBJ1-1; D is undetermined. The CDR3 length is 14 residues. Looked up from germline, CDR1 is LNHDA and CDR2 is SQIVND (reference sequence). Trimming left V 1 base short and J 8 bases short, with 14 bases between. The CDR3 DNA reads TGTGCCAGTAGTATAGTCTTCCAGACCAGCGAAGCTTTCTTT. Amino acid sequence: CASSIVFQTSEAFF.

The chain uses TRBV6-6 and TRBJ2-1, with D perhaps TRBD2 (6 bases). Germline loops: CDR1 MNHNY, CDR2 SVGAGI (reference sequence). This CDR3 is built from 15 residues. The ends were cut back, 2 bases at V and 4 bases at J, with 12 bases in the middle. CDR3 in amino acids: CASSYGAGPYNEQFF. The CDR3 DNA reads as TGTGCCAGCAGTTACGGCGCGGGGCCTTACAATGAGCAGTTCTTC.